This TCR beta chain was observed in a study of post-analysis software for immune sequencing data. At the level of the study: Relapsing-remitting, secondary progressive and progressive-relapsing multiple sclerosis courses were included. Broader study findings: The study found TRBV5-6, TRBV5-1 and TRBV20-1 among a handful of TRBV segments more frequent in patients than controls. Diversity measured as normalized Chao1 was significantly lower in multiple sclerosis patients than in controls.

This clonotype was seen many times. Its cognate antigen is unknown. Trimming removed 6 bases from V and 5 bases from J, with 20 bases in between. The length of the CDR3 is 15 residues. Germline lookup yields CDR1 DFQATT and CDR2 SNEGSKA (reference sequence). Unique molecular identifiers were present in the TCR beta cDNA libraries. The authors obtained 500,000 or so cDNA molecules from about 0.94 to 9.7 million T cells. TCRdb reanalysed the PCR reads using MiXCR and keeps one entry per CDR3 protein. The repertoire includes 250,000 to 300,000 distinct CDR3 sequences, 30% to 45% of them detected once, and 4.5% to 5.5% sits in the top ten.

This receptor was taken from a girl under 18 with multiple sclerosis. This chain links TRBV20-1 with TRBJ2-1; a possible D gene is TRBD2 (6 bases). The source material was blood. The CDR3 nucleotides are TGCAGTGCCACTAGTGAAGGCGGGAATAACAATGAGCAGTTCTTC. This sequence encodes CSATSEGGNNNEQFF.